What follows are 14 T cell receptor beta chains derived from one specimen sequenced in a study of T cells in women clearing cervical HPV infection. TCRdb's copy holds only in-frame clones and misses some; the assay was immunoSEQ multiplex PCR. The sample has roughly 47,000 clones. Sequenced material: blood buffy coat. These receptors were taken from a woman between 18 and 70 years old with a cervical HPV16 infection that either progressed to CIN3+ or cleared (not recorded which).

Comment on this clone: With the read ending 3 residues before the CDR3 end, the germline J gene is used to fill in that end. V gene TRBV19 combines with J gene TRBJ2-7; a weak D match, TRBD2 (5 bases). V gave up 7 bases and J gave up 3 bases, with 7 bases separating them. The CDR3 sequence is 11 residues long. Germline lookup yields CDR1 LNHDA and CDR2 SQIVND (reference sequence). CDR3: CASTGGYEQYF. The sequenced part of the CDR3 DNA is TGTGCCAGTACAGGAGGCTACGAG.

Points on this clone: The CDR3 goes on 3 residues after the read ends, and that part is filled in from the germline J gene. V and J are TRBV19 and TRBJ2-5; TRBD2 agrees at 9 bases. J was trimmed by 5 bases and V by 1 base; bases with no gene match: 5. CDR1 and CDR2 from the germline V gene are LNHDA and SQIVND (reference sequence). The CDR3 is 15 amino acids. The CDR3: CASSIAGTSSETQYF. The sequenced CDR3 bases are TGTGCCAGTAGTATAGCTGGGACTAGCAGTGAGACC.

Concerning this clone: The CDR3 end is not reached by the read, which stops 3 residues before it; the germline J gene fills it in. The V gene is TRBV7-9, the J gene TRBJ1-5, with a possible D match to TRBD1 (6 bases). The ends were cut back, 7 bases at V and 5 bases at J, with 15 bases in the middle. This CDR3 region has 14 residues. Germline CDR1 reads SEHNR; CDR2 reads FQNEAQ (reference sequence). The CDR3 sequence is CASNQGREYQPQHF. The CDR3 bases that were read are TGTGCCAGCAACCAGGGGAGGGAGTATCAGCCC. The full variable domain, in which reference TRBV7-9 and TRBJ1-5 provide the parts outside the CDR3, is DTGVSQNPRHKITKRGQNVTFRCDPISEHNRLYWYRQTLGQGPEFLTYFQNEAQLEKSRLLSDRFSAERPKGSFSTLEIQRTEQGDSAMYLCASNQGREYQPQHFGDGTRLSIL.

Here the CDR3 reads CASSPHGGANEKLFF. The covered CDR3 bases are TGTGCCAGCAGCCCTCACGGGGGGGCTAATGAAAAA. The chain uses TRBV7-9 and TRBJ1-4; tentatively, D is TRBD1 (5 bases). The read terminates 3 residues before the CDR3 end, so the remaining end is supplied by the germline J gene. The CDR3 contains 15 residues. Per germline, CDR1 SEHNR and CDR2 FQNEAQ (reference sequence). V was cut by 5 bases and J by 3 bases, with 13 bases left in between.

To note about this clone: The CDR3 goes on 3 residues after the read ends, and that part is filled in from the germline J gene. The sample holds other DNA sequences that translate to the same CDR3. The chain is built from TRBV30 and TRBJ1-3; tentative D call: TRBD1 (6 bases). V gave up 6 bases and J gave up 4 bases, with 13 bases separating them. There are 13 residues in the CDR3. CDR1 GTSNPN and CDR2 SVGIG come from the germline V gene (reference sequence). The DNA read from the CDR3 is TGTGCCTGTTACAGGGTATCGGGAAACACC. This translates into CACYRVSGNT. The complete CDR3 protein is CACYRVSGNTIYF.

Points on this clone: The read ends 3 residues shy of where the CDR3 ends; the end is completed using the germline J gene. The chain has TRBV6-1 and TRBJ2-7; the D gene is possibly TRBD2 (6 bases). Germline-derived CDR1 and CDR2 are MNHNS and SASEGT. Trimming cost V 4 bases and J 6 bases, with 13 bases left between them. CDR3 length: 13 residues. The CDR3 protein is CASSAGTPLEQYF. CDR3 bases read: TGTGCCAGCAGTGCCGGGACTCCTCTCGAG.

A note on this clone: Read sequence stops 3 residues before the CDR3 end, and the germline J gene provides the missing end. The chain employs TRBV6-2 or TRBV6-3 and TRBJ2-3; TRBD1 matches 9 bases. This CDR3 contains 17 residues. With V trimmed by 4 bases and J by 2 bases, 10 bases remained unmatched. Germline values: CDR1 MNHEY, CDR2 SVGEGT. The CDR3 region is CASSFPGTGMFTDTQYF. The DNA read from the CDR3 is TGTGCCAGCAGTTTTCCGGGGACAGGGATGTTCACAGATACG.

Concerning this clone: The CDR3 extends 3 residues past the end of the read, so its final part is completed from the germline J gene. The chain employs TRBV6-2 or TRBV6-3 and TRBJ2-1; D may be TRBD2 (6 bases). Between the trimmed V and J ends, which lost 2 bases and 0 bases, there was a span of 14 bases. The CDR3 is 17 residues long. Germline V gene sequence: CDR1 MNHEY, CDR2 SVGEGT. The sequenced part of the CDR3 DNA is TGTGCCAGCAGTTACCCCCCCGCGGGGAGCTCCTACAATGAG. It specifies CASSYPPAGSSYNE. The CDR3 in full is CASSYPPAGSSYNEQFF.

CDR3 in amino acids: CASSLAPGGGTDTQYF. The CDR3 bases that were read are TGTGCCAGCAGCTTGGCCCCGGGGGGGGGCACAGATACG. The chain employs TRBV5-4 and TRBJ2-3, with 8 positions matching TRBD2. The CDR3 end falls 3 residues outside the read, so it is completed with the germline J gene. The CDR3 has 16 residues. CDR1 and CDR2 from the germline V gene are SGHNT and YYREEE (reference sequence). J lost 1 base, V lost 0 bases, and 4 bases had no gene match.

In the case of this clone: The sequence runs out 3 residues before the end of the CDR3; the remainder is reconstructed from the germline J gene. The chain is built from TRBV6-1 and TRBJ1-2; D may be TRBD1 (6 bases). The V gene lost 3 bases and the J gene lost 4 bases, with 15 bases spanning the gap. CDR3 length equals 15 residues. Germline-derived CDR1 and CDR2 are MNHNS and SASEGT. CDR3 DNA (partial): TGTGCCAGCAGTGAGGAGGGAGGGGGAAGCTATGGC. Its protein is CASSEEGGGSYG. The whole CDR3 reads CASSEEGGGSYGYTF.

For this clone: With the read ending 3 residues before the CDR3 end, the germline J gene is used to fill in that end. J is TRBJ1-2 and V is TRBV11-3, with TRBD1 as a possible D gene (5 bases). The V gene's germline CDR1 is SGHNT and CDR2 YENEEA. The CDR3 spans 12 residues. The CDR3 DNA, read in part, is TGTGCCAGCAGCTTGGGGGGATCGGGC. Translation gives CASSLGGSG. The complete CDR3 protein is CASSLGGSGYTF.

CDR3 amino acids: CASSGRGRSMSTEAFF. Partial CDR3 DNA: TGTGCCAGTAGTGGAAGGGGGCGAAGTATGAGCACTGAA. The chain recombines TRBV19 with TRBJ1-1, with 7 bases fitting TRBD1. The read terminates 3 residues ahead of where the CDR3 ends, so the germline J gene completes it. The CDR3 totals 16 residues. Germline V gene lookup returns CDR1 LNHDA and CDR2 SQIVND (reference sequence). The V segment lost 5 bases and the J segment 4 bases; nucleotides outside the gene matches: 13.

Concerning this clone: The read finishes 3 residues shy of the CDR3 end, and the germline J gene is used to complete it. V gene TRBV10-3 combines with J gene TRBJ2-7, with TRBD2 matching over 12 bases. The junction had 4 bases not matched to a gene; V was cut back by 4 bases and J by 6 bases. Germline-derived CDR1 and CDR2 are ENHRY and SYGVKD. The CDR3 runs to 14 residues. CDR3 bases read: TGTGCCATCAGTGGACTAGCGGGAGCTGGCGAG. Protein: CAISGLAGAGE. The entire CDR3 reads CAISGLAGAGEQYF.

About this clone itself: The DNA ends 3 residues before the CDR3 does, and the rest of the CDR3 is filled in from the germline J gene. V gene TRBV7-2 combines with J gene TRBJ2-5; perhaps TRBD2 as D (6 bases). Germline V gene data show CDR1 as SGHTA and CDR2 as FQGNSA. The germline V and J ends were trimmed by 3 bases and 5 bases, with 13 bases remaining between them. The CDR3 spans 14 residues. The CDR3 sequence is CASSFVGSGETQYF. The DNA read from the CDR3 is TGTGCCAGCAGCTTCGTAGGCAGCGGGGAGACC.